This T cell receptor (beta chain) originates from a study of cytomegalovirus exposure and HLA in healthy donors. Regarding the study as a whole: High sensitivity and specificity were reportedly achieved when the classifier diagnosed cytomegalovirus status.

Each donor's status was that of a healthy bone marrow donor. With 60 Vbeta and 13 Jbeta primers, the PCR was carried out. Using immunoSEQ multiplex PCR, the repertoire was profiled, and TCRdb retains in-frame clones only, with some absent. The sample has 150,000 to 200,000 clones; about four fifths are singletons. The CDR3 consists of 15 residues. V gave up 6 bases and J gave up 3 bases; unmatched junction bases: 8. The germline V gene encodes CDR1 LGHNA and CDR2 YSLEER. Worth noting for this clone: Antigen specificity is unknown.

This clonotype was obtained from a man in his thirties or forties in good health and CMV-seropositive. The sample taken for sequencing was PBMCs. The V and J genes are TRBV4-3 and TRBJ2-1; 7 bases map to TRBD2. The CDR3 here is CASRSGTTVYNEQFF. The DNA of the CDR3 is TGCGCCAGCAGATCCGGGACTACCGTCTACAATGAGCAGTTCTTC.